This T cell receptor (beta chain) was sequenced in a study of spatial heterogeneity in lung cancer. Study-wide points: Blood carried ubiquitous expanded tumor TCRs more at resection than follow-up.

The CDR3 is 15 amino acids. The V and J ends lost 4 bases and 0 bases respectively, with 16 bases between them. CDR1 is DFQATT, CDR2 SNEGSKA, per germline (reference sequence). On this clonotype itself: What it recognizes is unknown.

Time point here: sample taken at primary tumor resection. Whole RNA, which was extracted from tumor, nontumor lung tissue or frozen PBMC, was sequenced without any cell sorting. The donor population consisted of approximately 70 patients with untreated, early-stage non-small cell lung cancer. Every TCR cDNA molecule bore a unique molecular identifier. A single record per CDR3 protein comes from TCRdb applying MiXCR to the 5' RACE reads. This sample has 90,000 to 95,000 distinct CDR3 sequences; 12% occur once, and the top ten carry roughly 39%. This chain joins TRBV20-1 and TRBJ2-7; D is possibly TRBD1 or TRBD2 (5 bases each). This specimen consisted of PBMCs, obtained at surgery. This sequence was found in a male donor with early-stage non-small cell lung cancer. The CDR3 nucleotides read TGCAGTGCTACCCTGCCGGGACGTAGCTCCTACGAGCAGTACTTC. Translated, it gives CSATLPGRSSYEQYF.